In its sample, the clone carrying this TCR beta chain was seen a few times. Its matching antigen is unknown. The CDR3 is made up of 15 amino acids. Germline loops: CDR1 SGHNT, CDR2 YYREEE (reference sequence). With V trimmed by 0 bases and J by 4 bases, 4 bases remained unmatched. These data originate in a study of graft-versus-host responses after intestinal transplantation. Study-level background: For around three years after anti-thymocyte globulin induction, all recipients took tacrolimus and steroids.

Produced via immunoSEQ multiplex PCR; TCRdb's table is partial and in-frame only. This table holds tens of thousands of clones, roughly four fifths found once. The rearrangement uses TRBV5-4 and TRBJ1-2, with TRBD1 identical over 9 bases. This clonotype originated in a human donor who received an intestinal transplant. Specimen: unstimulated CD8+ T cells sorted from spleen or lymph node cells, collected before intestinal transplant. DNA of the CDR3: TGTGCCAGCAGCTTGGGGGACAGGGAAGTCTATGGCTACACCTTC. It codes for CASSLGDREVYGYTF.